These T cell receptor beta chains were read from a single sample in a study of blood T cell repertoires in COVID-19. Clones were read by immunoSEQ multiplex PCR, and TCRdb kept only the in-frame ones, dropping some. The sample lists over 130,000 clones, approximately 80% occurring once. The sequencing sample was made of peripheral blood. These receptors were obtained from a man between 65 and 79 years old with acute or convalescent COVID-19. Both conserved end residues are part of each CDR3. Some rows mark clone size as missing; the rest say once, few, many or name a class of expanded clone.

TRBV7-8	TRBJ2-7	-	CASSLGSDFYEQYF
TRBV7-2	TRBJ2-2	-	CASSLSLGPGELFF
TRBV5-1	TRBJ2-7	-	CASSPEDRGFQEQYF
TRBV11-2	TRBJ2-3	-	CASSQQGDLSTDTQYF
TRBV10-3	TRBJ2-7	-	CAIGTGLREQYF
TRBV12-3/TRBV12-4	TRBJ2-3	-	CASSRLITDTQYF
TRBV5-4	TRBJ2-5	-	CASSLQGARETQYF
TRBV6-6	TRBJ1-2	once	CASSYSGDRTYGYTF
TRBV28	TRBJ2-7	-	CASSPISTGGDEQYF
TRBV6-5	TRBJ2-2	-	CASSTRTGGTGELFF
TRBV28	TRBJ1-2	-	CASSSMGQSEGGYGYTF